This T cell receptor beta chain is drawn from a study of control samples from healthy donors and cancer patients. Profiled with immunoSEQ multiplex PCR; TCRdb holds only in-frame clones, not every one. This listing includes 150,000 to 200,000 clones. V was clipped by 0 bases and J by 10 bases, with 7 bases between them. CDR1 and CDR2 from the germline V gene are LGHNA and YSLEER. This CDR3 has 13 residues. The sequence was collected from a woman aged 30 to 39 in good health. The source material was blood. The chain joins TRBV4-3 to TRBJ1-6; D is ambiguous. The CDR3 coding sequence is TGCGCCAGCAGCCAAGAAATACGGTCACCCCTCCACTTT. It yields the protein CASSQEIRSPLHF.